A selection of T cell receptor beta chains follows, all from one sample in a study of blood T cell repertoires in COVID-19. Using immunoSEQ multiplex PCR, the repertoire was profiled, and TCRdb retains in-frame clones only, with some absent. The sample holds 26,000 or so clones, approximately 64% seen once. Sequenced sample: peripheral blood. The receptors come from a man aged 55 to 70 with active or convalescent COVID-19. CDR3s include the opening cysteine and the closing phenylalanine or tryptophan. The D gene is left open where the match is weak. Part of the rows lack a size; the others show once, few, many or a class for expanded clones.

>NA|15|TRBV9|TRBJ2-1|NA
CASSPREKSYNEQFF
TGTGCCAGCAGCCCCCGGGAGAAGTCCTACAATGAGCAGTTCTTC
>NA|13|TRBV14|TRBJ1-2|NA
CASSPVGFYGYTF
TGTGCCAGCAGCCCTGTGGGCTTCTATGGCTACACCTTC
>few|15|TRBV5-1|TRBJ2-2|TRBD1
CASSLEGTGTGELFF
TGCGCCAGCAGCTTGGAAGGGACAGGGACCGGGGAGCTGTTTTTT
>medium-sized|16|TRBV7-3|TRBJ2-3|TRBD2
CASSKTSGTSTDTQYF
TGTGCCAGCAGCAAGACTAGCGGGACTAGCACAGATACGCAGTATTTT
>few|15|TRBV4-1|TRBJ1-2|NA
CASSQVKTGHYGYTF
TGCGCCAGCAGCCAAGTAAAGACAGGTCACTATGGCTACACCTTC
>once|14|TRBV7-8|TRBJ2-1|TRBD1
CASRGQGSFNEQFF
TGTGCCAGCAGGGGACAGGGGTCCTTCAATGAGCAGTTCTTC
>NA|15|TRBV15|TRBJ2-7|TRBD1
CATSREGQGNYEQYF
TGTGCCACCAGCAGAGAGGGACAGGGGAACTACGAGCAGTACTTC
>NA|18|TRBV15|TRBJ2-2|NA
CATSREGLAGRPGGELFF
TGTGCCACCAGCAGAGAGGGCCTGGCAGGGCGACCGGGCGGGGAGCTGTTTTTT
>NA|18|TRBV4-1|TRBJ2-3|TRBD2
CASSILLAGGPGVNTQYF
TGCGCCAGCAGCATACTACTAGCGGGGGGGCCTGGCGTAAATACGCAGTATTTT
>NA|12|TRBV9|TRBJ1-2|NA
CASSAQVGGYTF
TGTGCCAGCAGCGCCCAAGTCGGTGGCTACACCTTC
>few|17|TRBV4-2|TRBJ1-6|TRBD1
CASSQGGRDRGNSPLHF
TGTGCCAGCAGCCAAGGGGGCCGGGACAGGGGTAATTCACCCCTCCACTTT
>NA|14|TRBV25-1|TRBJ1-3|NA
CASVDSARGNTIYF
TGTGCCTCTGTGGACTCGGCTCGCGGAAACACCATATATTTT
>few|13|TRBV9|TRBJ1-1|NA
CASSVLANTEAFF
TGTGCCAGCAGCGTTTTGGCGAACACTGAAGCTTTCTTT
>NA|15|TRBV5-1|TRBJ2-3|TRBD2
CASRGGLAVTDTQYF
TGCGCCAGCAGGGGGGGACTAGCGGTCACAGATACGCAGTATTTT
>NA|14|TRBV5-1|TRBJ2-7|NA
CASSLGGASYEQYF
TGCGCCAGCAGCTTGGGCGGGGCATCCTACGAGCAGTACTTC
>NA|16|TRBV15|TRBJ1-5|NA
CATSRDGGRVYQPQHF
TGTGCCACCAGCAGAGATGGAGGGAGGGTATATCAGCCCCAGCATTTT
>few|16|TRBV7-6|TRBJ2-2|NA
CASSWRGGAGTGELFF
TGTGCCAGCAGCTGGCGGGGCGGGGCTGGCACCGGGGAGCTGTTTTTT
>NA|17|TRBV4-2|TRBJ2-7|TRBD2
CASSQESPAGGPHEQYF
TGTGCCAGCAGCCAAGAGTCCCCAGCGGGAGGGCCCCACGAGCAGTACTTC